The 21 T cell receptor beta chains below were found in one sample sequenced in a study of T-cell reconstitution after alpha-beta-depleted transplantation in children. As it was prepared, the TCRbeta library received unique molecular identifiers. TCRdb re-analysed the PCR reads in MiXCR, keeping a single row per CDR3 protein. Among 6,500 to 9,000 distinct CDR3 sequences listed, approximately 16% were seen once. This material consisted of PBMCs, mostly from graft donor cells, taken 60 days after TCRalphabeta/CD19-depleted stem cell transplant. All receptors come from a girl less than two years old who had a stem cell transplant for combined immunodeficiency, so the T cells may come from the graft donor.

This clonotype was found a few times. This chain joins TRBV6-6 and TRBJ1-5; tentatively, D is TRBD1 (5 bases). The CDR3 is made up of 14 amino acids. Trimming took 5 bases from V and 0 from J, leaving 8 bases between them. The germline CDR1 and CDR2 sequences are MNHNY and SVGAGI (reference sequence). This CDR3 reads CASSPGHSNQPQHF. DNA of the CDR3: TGTGCCAGCAGTCCAGGGCATAGCAATCAGCCCCAGCATTTT.

V and J are TRBV5-1 and TRBJ2-5; D remains ambiguous. In germline, CDR1 is SGHRS, CDR2 YFSETQ. This CDR3 spans 13 amino acids. The CDR3 DNA follows: TGCACCTTGTATGCCGTGCTGGTCAGTACCCAGTACTTC. It codes for CTLYAVLVSTQYF.

At least ten counts were recorded for this clonotype. The chain links TRBV20-1 to TRBJ2-4; a weak D match, TRBD2 (5 bases). Germline V gene data show CDR1 as DFQATT and CDR2 as SNEGSKA (reference sequence). Trimming shortened V by 4 bases and J by 3 bases, and 13 bases separated the two germline ends. The CDR3 has 14 amino acids. Here the CDR3 reads CSATLSVVKNIQYF. CDR3 nucleotides: TGCAGTGCTACCCTTAGCGTGGTCAAAAACATTCAGTACTTC.

The V call is TRBV7-2, the J call TRBJ1-2; D call uncertain. V gave up 2 bases and J gave up 6 bases, with 10 bases separating them. The CDR3 runs to 13 residues. Germline CDR1 SGHTA, CDR2 FQGNSA. CDR3 region: CASSLQGRHGYTF. In DNA, the CDR3 is TGTGCCAGCAGCTTACAAGGGAGGCATGGCTACACCTTC. The complete variable domain, with remaining parts taken from reference TRBV7-2 and TRBJ1-2, reads GAGVSQSPSNKVTEKGKDVELRCDPISGHTALYWYRQSLGQGLEFLIYFQGNSAPDKSGLPSDRFSAERTGGSVSTLTIQRTQQEDSAVYLCASSLQGRHGYTFGSGTRLTVV.

A remark on this clonotype: This clone may be a read error of a much larger clone one base away. The rearrangement uses TRBV6-6 and TRBJ1-3; D gene uncertain. CDR3 size: 16 residues. V was pared by 4 bases and J by 0 bases, with 13 bases between. Germline loops: CDR1 MNHNY, CDR2 SVGAGI (reference sequence). For the CDR3, the DNA is TGTGCCAGCAGTTTCGTTGGGCCCTCCTCTGGAAACACCATATATTTT. Translating it yields CASSFVGPSSGNTIYF.

This clonotype was picked up many times. At one end the junction does not follow the germline gene, possibly because of a read error. The gene calls are TRBV23-1 and TRBJ2-1, with TRBD2 matching over 10 bases. TRBV23-1 is an ORF, with its function uncertain. CDR3 length: 13 residues. CDR3 DNA sequence: TGCGCCAGCAGCCCCTCTACGGGGACTAGCGTTCACTTC. Translated: CASSPSTGTSVHF.

There are many counts of this clonotype. The chain combines TRBV4-3 with TRBJ2-5; unclear D gene. Germline assignment: CDR1 LGHNA and CDR2 YSLEER. The V gene lost 0 bases and the J gene lost 0 bases, with 2 bases spanning the gap. This CDR3 is 13 amino acids long. The CDR3 is CASSQDYQETQYF. CDR3 sequence (DNA): TGCGCCAGCAGCCAAGACTACCAAGAGACCCAGTACTTC.

This clonotype was picked up many times. This chain joins TRBV27 and TRBJ2-3; unclear D gene. The length of the CDR3 is 13 residues. In germline, CDR1 is MNHEY, CDR2 SMNVEV (reference sequence). V was trimmed by 5 bases and J by 5 bases, leaving 11 bases between them. CDR3: CASSPPMQDTQYF. CDR3 nucleotides: TGTGCCAGCAGTCCCCCAATGCAAGATACGCAGTATTTT.

This clonotype was found many times. This sequence joins TRBV12-3 or TRBV12-4 and TRBJ2-7; no reliable D call. The CDR3 has 12 amino acids. V was trimmed by 5 bases and J by 6 bases, leaving 11 bases between them. CDR3 coding DNA: TGTGCCAGCAGTAGATTAGCCCGCGAGCAGTACTTC. Protein product: CASSRLAREQYF.

Many counts were recorded for this clonotype. The chain carries TRBV12-3 or TRBV12-4 and TRBJ2-5, with a tentative D call TRBD2 (6 bases). V was shortened by 6 bases and J by 4 bases, with 15 bases between the two germline ends. The CDR3 consists of 14 residues. The CDR3 DNA reads TGTGCCAGCAGAGATACGACTAGGAGAGAGACCCAGTACTTC. As protein: CASRDTTRRETQYF.

The gene calls are TRBV5-1 and TRBJ2-3; the D is unclear. Germline V CDR1 and CDR2: SGHRS, YFSETQ. V lost 0 bases and J lost 2, with 10 bases in between. This CDR3 has 15 residues. The CDR3 sequence: CASSLALTPTDTQYF. CDR3 in DNA: TGCGCCAGCAGCTTGGCCCTAACCCCCACAGATACGCAGTATTTT.

There are many counts of this clonotype. This rearrangement joins TRBV20-1 to TRBJ1-5; D remains ambiguous. From germline, CDR1 is DFQATT and CDR2 SNEGSKA (reference sequence). This CDR3 comprises 14 residues. V lost 5 bases and J lost 0, with 11 bases in between. The CDR3 loop reads CSAGVVLSNQPQHF. The CDR3 nucleotides read TGCAGTGCTGGGGTGGTCCTTAGCAATCAGCCCCAGCATTTT.

This clonotype was seen repeatedly, ten times or more. The CDR3 DNA follows: TGCAGTGCTCTAGCGGGGGGGGGAAATGAGCAGTTCTTC. Protein product: CSALAGGGNEQFF. The V call is TRBV20-1, the J call TRBJ2-1, with 12 bases aligning to TRBD2. The V gene end was trimmed by 5 bases and the J gene end by 7 bases; junction bases not matched to a gene: 3. The CDR3 is 13 residues long. Germline V gene data show CDR1 as DFQATT and CDR2 as SNEGSKA (reference sequence).

This chain links TRBV14 with TRBJ2-4; D might be TRBD1 (7 bases). Germline V gives CDR1 SGHDN, CDR2 FVKESK. V dropped 1 base and J dropped 3 bases, with 13 bases sitting between them. The CDR3 spans 16 residues. The CDR3, as DNA: TGTGCCAGCAGCCAAGCGAGGGGGGACAGCAAAAACATTCAGTACTTC. This translates into CASSQARGDSKNIQYF.

This clonotype has a handful of counts. This chain connects TRBV28 to TRBJ2-3; D is unresolved. The V gene lost 6 bases and the J gene lost 4 bases, with 5 bases spanning the gap. The CDR3 spans 11 residues. Germline V gene sequence: CDR1 MDHEN, CDR2 SYDVKM. This chain's CDR3 is CASSLSDTQYF. In DNA, the CDR3 is TGTGCCAGCAGCCTGTCAGATACGCAGTATTTT. Filled out from reference TRBV28 and TRBJ2-3, the complete variable domain reads DVKVTQSSRYLVKRTGEKVFLECVQDMDHENMFWYRQDPGLGLRLIYFSYDVKMKEKGDIPEGYSVSREKKERFSLILESASTNQTSMYLCASSLSDTQYFGPGTRLTVL.

The V gene is TRBV7-2, the J gene TRBJ1-3; TRBD1 matches at 10 bases. CDR1 is SGHTA, CDR2 FQGNSA, per germline. The V gene end was trimmed by 2 bases and the J gene end by 1 base; junction bases not matched to a gene: 2. The CDR3 extends over 16 amino acids. CDR3 in DNA: TGTGCCAGCAGCTTATCGGGACAGGGGTCTGGAAACACCATATATTTT. It is translated as CASSLSGQGSGNTIYF.

V usage is TRBV7-8 and J usage is TRBJ2-3; 7 bases are shared with TRBD2. This CDR3 has 16 residues. V shed 6 bases and J 5 bases; nucleotides not matched to a gene: 14. From germline, CDR1 is SGHVS and CDR2 FQNEAQ. CDR3 loop: CASRKLVGGPVDTQYF. CDR3 bases: TGTGCCAGCAGAAAACTAGTGGGAGGGCCTGTAGATACGCAGTATTTT.

This clonotype was found many times. The rearrangement links TRBV9 to TRBJ1-4, with D possibly TRBD1 on 5 matching bases. CDR1 is SGDLS and CDR2 is YYNGEE in the germline V gene. CDR3 length equals 14 residues. Trimming cost V 0 bases and J 6 bases, with 9 bases left between them. CDR3 in amino acids: CASSVGQGYEKLFF. DNA of the CDR3: TGTGCCAGCAGCGTAGGCCAGGGCTATGAAAAACTGTTTTTT. Variable domain in full (rest from reference TRBV9 and TRBJ1-4): DSGVTQTPKHLITATGQRVTLRCSPRSGDLSVYWYQQSLDQGLQFLIQYYNGEERAKGNILERFSAQQFPDLHSELNLSSLELGDSALYFCASSVGQGYEKLFFGSGTQLSVL.

The chain combines TRBV6-2 or TRBV6-3 with TRBJ2-1; D is possibly TRBD2 (5 bases). The CDR3 covers 14 residues. CDR1 MNHEY and CDR2 SVGEGT come from the germline V gene. V shed 5 bases and J shed 0 bases, with 8 bases lying between them. CDR3 region: CASSPRDSYNEQFF. In DNA form, the CDR3 reads TGTGCCAGCAGTCCCCGGGACTCCTACAATGAGCAGTTCTTC.

This clonotype was counted at least ten times. The chain uses TRBV25-1 and TRBJ1-5; 10 bases line up with TRBD1. From germline, CDR1 is MGHDK and CDR2 SYGVNS. This CDR3 comprises 17 residues. After removal of 7 bases from V and 0 bases from J, the junction contained 9 bases not matched to a gene. CDR3 DNA: TGTGCCAGCATCCGACCCGGGACAGGGGATAGCAATCAGCCCCAGCATTTT. As protein: CASIRPGTGDSNQPQHF.

This clonotype was detected ten times or more. The rearrangement links TRBV20-1 to TRBJ1-2, with 9 bases aligning to TRBD1. This CDR3 region has 11 residues. Germline lookup yields CDR1 DFQATT and CDR2 SNEGSKA (reference sequence). V shed 5 bases, J shed 8 bases, and the junction held 3 bases outside the gene matches. CDR3 sequence: CSAPGTGGYTF. The DNA of the CDR3 is TGCAGTGCTCCCGGGACAGGGGGCTACACCTTC.